This paragraph reports one T cell receptor beta chain. Its antigen is still unknown. Patients were left out if they had other autoimmune diseases, uncontrolled infections, pregnancy or lactation. The evidence that diagnosis relied on was clinical symptoms, serum thyroxine, TRAb, thyroid ultrasound and orbital computed tomography. These data originate in a study of Graves' ophthalmopathy and Graves' hyperthyroidism. The study amplified TCR beta CDR3 regions using RNA transcripts. RT-PCR with HTBI primers came first, then second-round multiplex PCR. One entry per CDR3 protein results from TCRdb running MiXCR on the multiplex PCR reads. The table lists around 590,000 distinct CDR3 sequences, about 40% of them singletons. Study findings and constraints: Blood also held most thyroid clonotypes expanded above 0.001 frequency. From stable hyperthyroidism, ophthalmopathy was separated by a 13-signature model with about 88% sensitivity and around 80% specificity.

Germline V gene lookup returns CDR1 SEHNR and CDR2 FQNEAQ (reference sequence). The ends were cut back, 5 bases at V and 3 bases at J, with 11 bases in the middle. This CDR3 is built from 14 residues. The sequence was collected from an adult man with Graves' hyperthyroidism. Sequences were obtained from peripheral blood or thyroid tissue (not recorded which). The rearrangement uses TRBV7-9 and TRBJ1-5; D is undetermined. The CDR3 coding sequence is TGTGCCAGCAGCCGCGACGGATACAATCAGCCCCAGCATTTT. Protein product: CASSRDGYNQPQHF.